Here is one T cell receptor beta chain with its context. Its antigen remains unidentified. TCRdb's table, derived via immunoSEQ multiplex PCR, lists solely in-frame clones and lacks some. Of 50,000 to 55,000 clones in the sample, 78% were seen once. The sort gate was single viable CD3+CD4+CD8-CD45RO+ cells for memory CD4+ T cells. These data belong to a study of memory CD4+ T cells and cytomegalovirus serostatus. Whole-study results and caveats: CD4+ memory repertoires contained about two fifths of the 164 reported CMV TCRbeta sequences. Suggested: most of the CMV-linked TCR signature lies in CD4+ memory cells.

This CDR3 region has 15 residues. The V end lost 0 bases, the J end lost 5 bases, and 13 bases lay between the germline ends. Germline values: CDR1 MNHEY, CDR2 SVGAGI. The source material was memory CD4+ T cells from blood. V and J are TRBV6-5 and TRBJ1-2; tentatively, D is TRBD1 (6 bases). This receptor was taken from an adult in good health and CMV-seronegative. CDR3 sequence: CASSYSEGVRYGYTF. In DNA, the CDR3 is TGTGCCAGCAGTTACTCCGAGGGGGTGCGATATGGCTACACCTTC.